The subject of this entry is one T cell receptor (beta chain). The sample is drawn from a study of cytomegalovirus exposure and HLA in healthy donors. Primers included in the PCR were 60 Vbeta and 13 Jbeta primers. Only in-frame clones appear in the TCRdb table, and some are missing; sequencing was by immunoSEQ multiplex PCR. The top ten clones hold 4% to 5.5% of a sample with 140,000 or so clones, about 75% of them seen once. The CDR3 consists of 16 residues. Germline CDR1 is MNHEY and CDR2 is SMNVEV (reference sequence). The V and J ends lost 5 bases and 2 bases, in that order; junction bases with no gene match: 3.

This TCR derives from a man between 60 and 75 years old in good health and CMV-seronegative. The sequenced sample was PBMCs. This sequence joins TRBV27 and TRBJ2-1; TRBD2 aligns across 13 bases. The CDR3 region has the DNA TGTGCCAGCAGTCAGGGACTAGCGGGACCCTACAATGAGCAGTTCTTC. It yields the protein CASSQGLAGPYNEQFF.